This record concerns one TCR beta chain sequence. V shed 6 bases and J shed 6 bases, with 21 bases lying between them. CDR1 and CDR2 from the germline V gene are LNHNV and YYDKDF (reference sequence). The CDR3 is 16 amino acids. This sample was taken from a study of shared clonotypes between healthy human individuals. Genomic DNA of every subset was divided equally among multiple immunoSEQ plates. Replicate sorted-subset PCRs were loaded with approximately 190 ng DNA, 30,000 or so T cell genomes. Clones were read by immunoSEQ multiplex PCR, and TCRdb kept only the in-frame ones, dropping some. The sample includes under 1,100,000 clones, around 82% seen only once; the top ten take around 0.61%.

This TCR was sampled from a young man in good health. Some clones in this sample may be carry-over from other donors' samples. The chain couples TRBV15 to TRBJ1-5; unclear D gene. Sequencing was carried out using memory CD4+ T cells from PBMCs. Stated subset: CD45RA-negative fraction. CDR3 sequence: CATRASSLPAGQPQHF. Written as DNA, the CDR3 is TGTGCCACCAGGGCCTCCTCACTCCCGGCGGGTCAGCCCCAGCATTTT.